This T cell receptor beta chain was retrieved from a study of shared clonotypes between healthy human individuals. Germline V CDR1 and CDR2: SGHRS, YFSETQ. The length of the CDR3 is 14 residues. The V gene lost 3 bases and the J gene lost 6 bases, with 16 bases spanning the gap. This clone was observed once. Its antigen is unknown. Adults of Caucasian background living in Nashville, Tennessee made up all donors. The protocol was immunoSEQ multiplex PCR, while the TCRdb copy is restricted to in-frame clones and leaves out a portion. The sample lists just over 2,000,000 clones; approximately 95% were seen once. Study results and caveats: Blood was the only sampled material, and tissue repertoires likely differ. Generation probabilities were higher for clonotypes shared across all four sorted-subset donors than for unshared ones. As a rule, naive subsets had a larger estimated richness than memory subsets.

Sequences were obtained from naive CD4+ T cells sorted from blood. Noted subset: CD45RA+ positively selected. The chain combines TRBV5-1 with TRBJ2-7, with a possible D match to TRBD1 (6 bases). This clonotype was sampled from a man between 18 and 35 years old in good health. The CDR3 coding sequence is TGCGCCAGCAGCTATGACAGGAGAGGGGGCGAGCAGTACTTC. Translation gives CASSYDRRGGEQYF.